The rows below give T cell receptor beta chains drawn from one sample of a study of control samples from healthy donors and cancer patients. Method: immunoSEQ multiplex PCR; TCRdb's copy keeps in-frame clones and lacks some. Of nearly 35,000 clones in the sample, over 85% were seen once. Sequencing input: PBMCs. The receptors shown here come from a middle-aged man with colorectal cancer. Each CDR3 is given without its conserved first and last residue. Fields, in order: V gene, CDR3 length, CDR3 protein.

TRBV2 13 ASRTEDRGGTEAF
TRBV6-5 13 ASRSRQGGNEKLF
TRBV5-1 10 ASSKAGTEAF
TRBV11-2 13 ASSLNSGENQPQH
TRBV4-1 12 ASSQEGSTDTQY
TRBV5-1 13 ASSSDSFPNYGYT
TRBV19 13 ASSGGQGMNTEAF
TRBV27 13 ASSFSGQGFAEAF
TRBV2 11 ASSRTGNYGYT
TRBV10-3 14 AISEGTGSYTDTQY
TRBV9 13 ASSGSGGYNSPLH
TRBV23-1 13 ASTREQGDSYEQY
TRBV7-2 13 ASSPRGLGPDTQY
TRBV19 12 ASSIRDPGETQY
TRBV11-3 11 ASSSGPGSEAF
TRBV2 12 ASSEWSRAYEQY
TRBV5-1 14 ASSLAAQGAEKTQY
TRBV11-2 12 ASSYAGGYTEAF
TRBV7-2 14 ASSEQGVHRGNTIY
TRBV6-5 10 ASSYKSGDLH
TRBV7-9 16 ASRKLGTGRSFNYGYT
TRBV6-5 13 ASSYSGGGGETQY
TRBV9 13 ASSVVGQRNTEAF
TRBV18 9 ASSFSYEQY
TRBV19 12 ASSSRQGGDEQF
TRBV27 12 ASSLYGENTEAF